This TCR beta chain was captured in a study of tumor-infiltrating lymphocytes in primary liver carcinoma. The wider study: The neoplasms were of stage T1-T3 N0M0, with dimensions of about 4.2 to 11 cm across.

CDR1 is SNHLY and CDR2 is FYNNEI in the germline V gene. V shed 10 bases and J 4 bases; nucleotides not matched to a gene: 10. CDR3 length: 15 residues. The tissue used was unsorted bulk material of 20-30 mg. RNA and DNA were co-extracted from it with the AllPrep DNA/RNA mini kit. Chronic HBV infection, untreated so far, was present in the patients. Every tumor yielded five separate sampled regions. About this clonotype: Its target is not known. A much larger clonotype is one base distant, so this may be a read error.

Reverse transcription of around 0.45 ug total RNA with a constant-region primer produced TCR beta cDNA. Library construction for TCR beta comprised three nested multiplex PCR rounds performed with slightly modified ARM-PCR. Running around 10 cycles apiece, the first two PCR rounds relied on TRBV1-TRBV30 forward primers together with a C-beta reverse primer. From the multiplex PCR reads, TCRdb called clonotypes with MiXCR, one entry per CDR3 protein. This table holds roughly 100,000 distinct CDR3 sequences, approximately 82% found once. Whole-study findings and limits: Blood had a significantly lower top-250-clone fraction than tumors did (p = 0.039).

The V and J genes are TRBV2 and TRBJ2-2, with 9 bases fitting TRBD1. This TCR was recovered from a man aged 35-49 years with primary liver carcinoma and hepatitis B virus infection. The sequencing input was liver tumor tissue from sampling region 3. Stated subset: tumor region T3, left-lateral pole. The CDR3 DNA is TGTGCCAACACCCCGGGACAGGGACGCACCGGGGAGCTGTTTTTT. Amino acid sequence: CANTPGQGRTGELFF.